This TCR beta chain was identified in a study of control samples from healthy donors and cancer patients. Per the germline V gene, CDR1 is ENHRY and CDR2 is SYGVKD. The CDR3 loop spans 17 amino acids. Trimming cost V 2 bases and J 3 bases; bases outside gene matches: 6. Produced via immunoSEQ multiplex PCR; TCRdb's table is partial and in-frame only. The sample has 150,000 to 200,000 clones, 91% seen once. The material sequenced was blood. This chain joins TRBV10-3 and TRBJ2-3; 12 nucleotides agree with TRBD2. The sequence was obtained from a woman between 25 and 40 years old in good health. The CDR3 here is CAISEGLTSGRTDTQYF. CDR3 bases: TGTGCCATCAGTGAGGGACTTACTAGCGGGAGGACAGATACGCAGTATTTT.